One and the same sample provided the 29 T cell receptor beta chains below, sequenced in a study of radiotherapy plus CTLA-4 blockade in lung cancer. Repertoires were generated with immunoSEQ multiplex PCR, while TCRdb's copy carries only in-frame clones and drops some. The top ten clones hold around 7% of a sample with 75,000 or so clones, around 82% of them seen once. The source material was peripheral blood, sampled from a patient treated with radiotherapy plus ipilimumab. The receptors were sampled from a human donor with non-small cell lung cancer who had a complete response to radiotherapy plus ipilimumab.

The CDR3 DNA reads TGTGCCAGCAGCTTAAGACAGACACTCTATGGCTACACCTTC. Protein sequence: CASSLRQTLYGYTF. The rearrangement joins TRBV13 to TRBJ1-2, with a possible D match to TRBD1 (5 bases). V was shortened by 2 bases and J by 4 bases, with 11 bases between the two germline ends. CDR1 is PRHDT, CDR2 FYEKMQ, per germline (reference sequence). This CDR3 has 14 residues.

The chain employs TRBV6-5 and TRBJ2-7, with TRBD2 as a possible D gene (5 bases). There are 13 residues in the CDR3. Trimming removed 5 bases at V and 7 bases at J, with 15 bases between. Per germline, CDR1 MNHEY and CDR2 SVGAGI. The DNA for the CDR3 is TGTGCCAGCAGTCCCGCCAGGCGAGGGGAGCAGTACTTC. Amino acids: CASSPARRGEQYF.

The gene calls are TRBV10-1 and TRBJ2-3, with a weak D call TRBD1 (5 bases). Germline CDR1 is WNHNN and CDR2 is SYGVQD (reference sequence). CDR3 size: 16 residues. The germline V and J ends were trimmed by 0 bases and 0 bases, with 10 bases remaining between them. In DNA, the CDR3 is TGCGCCAGCAGTGAGTCGTGGACATCGAGCACAGATACGCAGTATTTT. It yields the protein CASSESWTSSTDTQYF.

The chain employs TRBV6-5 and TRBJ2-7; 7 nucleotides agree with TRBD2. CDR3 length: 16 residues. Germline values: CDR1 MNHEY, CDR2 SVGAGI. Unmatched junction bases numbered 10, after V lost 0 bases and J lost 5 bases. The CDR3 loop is CASSYSRVGGINEQYF. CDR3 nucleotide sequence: TGTGCCAGCAGTTACTCACGAGTGGGGGGGATCAACGAGCAGTACTTC.

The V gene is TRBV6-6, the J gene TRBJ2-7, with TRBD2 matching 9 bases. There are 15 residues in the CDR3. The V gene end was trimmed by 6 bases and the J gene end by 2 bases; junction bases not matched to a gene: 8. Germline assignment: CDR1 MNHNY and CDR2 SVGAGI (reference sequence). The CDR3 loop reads CASSRLAGYPYEQYV. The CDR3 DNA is TGTGCCAGCAGCCGCCTAGCGGGATACCCCTACGAGCAGTACGTC.

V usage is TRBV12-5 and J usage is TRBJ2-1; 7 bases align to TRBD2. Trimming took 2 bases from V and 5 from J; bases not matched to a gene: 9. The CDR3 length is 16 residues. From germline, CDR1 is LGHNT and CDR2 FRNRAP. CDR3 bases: TGTGCTAGTGGTTTGCCGAGAGGACTAGTTGACAATGAGCAGTTCTTC. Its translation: CASGLPRGLVDNEQFF.

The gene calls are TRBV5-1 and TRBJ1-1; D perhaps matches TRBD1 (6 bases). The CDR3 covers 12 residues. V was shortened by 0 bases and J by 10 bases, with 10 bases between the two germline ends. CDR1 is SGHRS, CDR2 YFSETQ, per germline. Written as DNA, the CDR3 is TGCGCCAGCAGCTTGGAGGGGGGTGCAGCTTTCTTT. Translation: CASSLEGGAAFF.

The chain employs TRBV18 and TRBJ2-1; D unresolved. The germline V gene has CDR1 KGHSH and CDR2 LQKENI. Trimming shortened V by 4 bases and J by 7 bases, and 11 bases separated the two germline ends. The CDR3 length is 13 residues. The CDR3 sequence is CASSRSADNEQFF. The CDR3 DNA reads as TGTGCCAGCTCACGGTCGGCCGATAATGAGCAGTTCTTC. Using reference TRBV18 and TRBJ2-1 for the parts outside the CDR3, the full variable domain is NAGVMQNPRHLVRRRGQEARLRCSPMKGHSHVYWYRQLPEEGLKFMVYLQKENIIDESGMPKERFSAEFPKEGPSILRIQQVVRGDSAAYFCASSRSADNEQFFGPGTRLTVL.

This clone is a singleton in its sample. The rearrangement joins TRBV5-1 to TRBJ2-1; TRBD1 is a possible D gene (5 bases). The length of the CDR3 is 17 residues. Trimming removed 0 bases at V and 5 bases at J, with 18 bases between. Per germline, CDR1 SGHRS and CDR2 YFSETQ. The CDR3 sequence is CASSLGPTVGQDNEQFF. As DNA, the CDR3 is TGCGCCAGCAGCTTGGGGCCGACAGTGGGGCAGGACAATGAGCAGTTCTTC.

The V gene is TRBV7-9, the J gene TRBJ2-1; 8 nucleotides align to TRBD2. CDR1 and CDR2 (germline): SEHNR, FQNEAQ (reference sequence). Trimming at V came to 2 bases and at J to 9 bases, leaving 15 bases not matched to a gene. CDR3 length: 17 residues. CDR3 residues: CASSLRAGGWFLGEQFF. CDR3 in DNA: TGTGCCAGCAGCTTACGCGCGGGAGGATGGTTTTTGGGTGAGCAGTTCTTC.

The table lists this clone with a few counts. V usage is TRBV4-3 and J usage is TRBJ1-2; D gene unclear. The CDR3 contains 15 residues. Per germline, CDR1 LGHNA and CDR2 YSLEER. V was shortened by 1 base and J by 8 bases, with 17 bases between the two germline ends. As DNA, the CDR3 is TGCGCCAGCAGCCAAGGGCAGGACCTACCGGGGGGCTACACCTTC. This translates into CASSQGQDLPGGYTF.

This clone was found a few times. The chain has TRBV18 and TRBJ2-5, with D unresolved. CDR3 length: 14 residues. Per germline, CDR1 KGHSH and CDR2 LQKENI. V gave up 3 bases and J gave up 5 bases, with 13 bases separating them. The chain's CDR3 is CASSPRTSAETQYF. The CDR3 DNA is TGTGCCAGCTCACCGAGGACCTCCGCGGAGACCCAGTACTTC.

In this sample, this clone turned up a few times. The CDR3 bases are TGTGCCAGCAGCCCCGACAGGGGGCTCAATCAGCCCCAGCATTTT. Protein product: CASSPDRGLNQPQHF. The J gene is TRBJ1-5, the V gene TRBV7-8; 10 nucleotides agree with TRBD1. Per germline, CDR1 SGHVS and CDR2 FQNEAQ. The junction had 4 bases not matched to a gene; V was cut back by 5 bases and J by 3 bases. CDR3 length: 15 residues.

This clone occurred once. Written as DNA, the CDR3 is TGTGCCAGCACCATCCCCCCCCGGACAGAAGCTTTCTTT. Its translation is CASTIPPRTEAFF. The chain combines TRBV7-2 with TRBJ1-1; tentative D call: TRBD1 (5 bases). This CDR3 comprises 13 residues. Germline assignment: CDR1 SGHTA and CDR2 FQGNSA. Between the trimmed V and J ends, which lost 7 bases and 8 bases, there was a span of 17 bases.

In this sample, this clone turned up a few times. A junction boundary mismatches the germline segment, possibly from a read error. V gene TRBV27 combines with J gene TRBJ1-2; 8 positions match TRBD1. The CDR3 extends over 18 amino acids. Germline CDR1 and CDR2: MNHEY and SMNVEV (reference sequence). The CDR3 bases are TGTGCCACCAGTCTAGAAGTCCCCAGGGGGCCTCTGGACTATGGCTACACCTTC. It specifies CATSLEVPRGPLDYGYTF.

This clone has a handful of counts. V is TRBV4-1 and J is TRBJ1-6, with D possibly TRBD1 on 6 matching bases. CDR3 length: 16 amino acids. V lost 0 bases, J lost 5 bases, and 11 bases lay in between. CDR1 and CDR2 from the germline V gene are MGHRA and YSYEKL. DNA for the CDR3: TGCGCCAGCAGCCAAGAGTACAGGGTCGATAATTCACCCCTCCACTTT. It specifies CASSQEYRVDNSPLHF.

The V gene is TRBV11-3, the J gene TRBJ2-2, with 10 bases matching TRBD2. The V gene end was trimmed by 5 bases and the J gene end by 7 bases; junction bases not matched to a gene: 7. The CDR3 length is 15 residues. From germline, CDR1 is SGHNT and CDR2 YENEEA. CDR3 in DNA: TGTGCCAGCAGCCCTCTAGCGGGAGCGGGCGGGGAGCTGTTTTTT. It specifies CASSPLAGAGGELFF. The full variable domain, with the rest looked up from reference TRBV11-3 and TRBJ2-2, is EAGVVQSPRYKIIEKKQPVAFWCNPISGHNTLYWYLQNLGQGPELLIRYENEEAVDDSQLPKDRFSAERLKGVDSTLKIQPAELGDSAVYLCASSPLAGAGGELFFGEGSRLTVL.

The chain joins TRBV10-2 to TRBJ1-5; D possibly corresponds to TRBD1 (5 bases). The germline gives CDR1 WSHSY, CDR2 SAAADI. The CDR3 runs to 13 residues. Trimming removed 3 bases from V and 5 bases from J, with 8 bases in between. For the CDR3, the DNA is TGCGCCAGCAGTGACCAGGGCGATCAGCCCCAGCATTTT. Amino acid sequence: CASSDQGDQPQHF.

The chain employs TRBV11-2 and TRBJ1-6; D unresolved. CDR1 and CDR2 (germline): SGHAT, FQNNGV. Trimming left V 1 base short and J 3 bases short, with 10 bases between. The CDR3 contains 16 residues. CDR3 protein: CASSLARAGYNSPLHF. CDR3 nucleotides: TGTGCCAGCAGCTTAGCGCGGGCAGGCTATAATTCACCCCTCCACTTT.

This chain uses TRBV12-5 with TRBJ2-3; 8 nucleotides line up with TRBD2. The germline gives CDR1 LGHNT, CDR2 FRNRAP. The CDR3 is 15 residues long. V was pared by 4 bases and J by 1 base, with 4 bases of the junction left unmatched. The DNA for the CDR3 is TGTGCTAGTGGTTCCCCGGGGGGGCGCACAGATACGCAGTATTTT. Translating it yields CASGSPGGRTDTQYF.

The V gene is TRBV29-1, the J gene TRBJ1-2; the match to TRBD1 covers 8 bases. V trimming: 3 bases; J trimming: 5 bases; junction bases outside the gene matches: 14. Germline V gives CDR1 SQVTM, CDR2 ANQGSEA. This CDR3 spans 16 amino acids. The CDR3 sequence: CSVDGFGQGANYGYTF. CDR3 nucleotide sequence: TGCAGCGTTGATGGTTTTGGGCAGGGGGCAAATTATGGCTACACCTTC.

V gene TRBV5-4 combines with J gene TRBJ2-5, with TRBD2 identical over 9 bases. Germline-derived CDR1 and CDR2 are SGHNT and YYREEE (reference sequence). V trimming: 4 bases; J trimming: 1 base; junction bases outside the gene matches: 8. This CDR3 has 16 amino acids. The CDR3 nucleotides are TGTGCCAGCAGCCCCAGGTCGCGGGGGGGCCAAGAGACCCAGTACTTC. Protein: CASSPRSRGGQETQYF.

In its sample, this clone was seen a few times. Here the CDR3 reads CASSYSRGGGQPQHF. The DNA for the CDR3 is TGTGCCAGCAGTTACTCGAGAGGGGGCGGTCAGCCCCAGCATTTT. This chain joins TRBV6-5 and TRBJ1-5; TRBD1 aligns across 7 bases. After removal of 0 bases from V and 6 bases from J, the junction contained 5 bases not matched to a gene. The germline CDR1 and CDR2 sequences are MNHEY and SVGAGI. CDR3 length equals 15 residues.

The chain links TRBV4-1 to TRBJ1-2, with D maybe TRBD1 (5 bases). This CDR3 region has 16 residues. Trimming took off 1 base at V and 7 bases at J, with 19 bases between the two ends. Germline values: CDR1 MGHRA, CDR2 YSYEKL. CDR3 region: CASSQAVTAGNVGYTF. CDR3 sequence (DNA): TGCGCCAGCAGCCAAGCCGTTACGGCAGGGAACGTTGGCTACACCTTC.

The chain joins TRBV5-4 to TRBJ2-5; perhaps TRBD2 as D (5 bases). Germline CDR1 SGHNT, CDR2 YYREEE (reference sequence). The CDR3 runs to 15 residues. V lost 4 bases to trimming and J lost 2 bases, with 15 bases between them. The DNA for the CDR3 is TGTGCCAGCAGCCGTAGCGCCGCCGGACAAGAGACCCAGTACTTC. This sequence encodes CASSRSAAGQETQYF. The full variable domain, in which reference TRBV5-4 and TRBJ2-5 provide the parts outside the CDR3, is ETGVTQSPTHLIKTRGQQVTLRCSSQSGHNTVSWYQQALGQGPQFIFQYYREEENGRGNFPPRFSGLQFPNYSSELNVNALELDDSALYLCASSRSAAGQETQYFGPGTRLLVL.

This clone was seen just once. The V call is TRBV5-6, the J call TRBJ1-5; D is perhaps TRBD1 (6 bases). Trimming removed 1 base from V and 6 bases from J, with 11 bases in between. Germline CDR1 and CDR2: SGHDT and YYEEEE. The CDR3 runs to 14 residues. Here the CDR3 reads CASSLTGTRQPQHF. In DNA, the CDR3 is TGTGCCAGCAGCTTGACAGGGACTCGTCAGCCCCAGCATTTT.

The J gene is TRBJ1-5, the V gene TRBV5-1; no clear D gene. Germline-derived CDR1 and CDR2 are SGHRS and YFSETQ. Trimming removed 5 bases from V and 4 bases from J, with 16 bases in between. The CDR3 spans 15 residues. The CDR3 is CASRPTPGINQPQHF. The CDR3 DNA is TGCGCCAGCAGGCCTACGCCCGGCATTAATCAGCCCCAGCATTTT.

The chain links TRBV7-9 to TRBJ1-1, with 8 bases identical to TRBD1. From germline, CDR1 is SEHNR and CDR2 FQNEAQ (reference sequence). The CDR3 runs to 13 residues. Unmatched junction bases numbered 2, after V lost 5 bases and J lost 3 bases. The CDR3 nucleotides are TGTGCCAGCAGCCCGGACAGGGACACTGAAGCTTTCTTT. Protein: CASSPDRDTEAFF. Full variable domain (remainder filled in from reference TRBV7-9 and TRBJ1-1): DTGVSQNPRHKITKRGQNVTFRCDPISEHNRLYWYRQTLGQGPEFLTYFQNEAQLEKSRLLSDRFSAERPKGSFSTLEIQRTEQGDSAMYLCASSPDRDTEAFFGQGTRLTVV.

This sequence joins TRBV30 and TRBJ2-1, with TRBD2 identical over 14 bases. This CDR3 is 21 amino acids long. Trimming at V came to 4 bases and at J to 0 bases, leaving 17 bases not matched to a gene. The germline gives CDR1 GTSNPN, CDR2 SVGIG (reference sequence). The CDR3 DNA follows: TGTGCCTGGATTACCAGGGGGGGGACTAGCGGGAGAGGGGTCTCCTACAATGAGCAGTTCTTC. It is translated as CAWITRGGTSGRGVSYNEQFF.